A single sample gave rise to the 5 T cell receptor beta chains below, sequenced in a study of low-dose radiotherapy and immunotherapy resistance in tumors (dated by TCRdb to between 2020 and 2023). The time point label, as the study defines it: before trial treatment. These reads were obtained on an Illumina HiSeq 2500. To make first-strand cDNA, Superscript III was used along with a set of TRAV- and TRBV-specific primers so that both the TCRalpha and TCRbeta chains were covered. TCRs were amplified for about 22 PCR cycles with Phusion, using a constant-region primer paired with the adapter attached to the V primers. TCRdb applied fastp at Q25 and MiXCR to the public reads, then kept only in-frame beta chains. Every distinct CDR3 protein forms one entry, paired with its most common genes and DNA. The sample yields tens of thousands of distinct CDR3 sequences; over 15% were counted once. Jointly, the top ten make up 2.5% to 3.5% of the sample.

Sequenced material: PBMCs, taken before treatment. The receptors were sampled from a male donor with prostate cancer.

This clonotype has ten or more counts. The rearrangement uses TRBV12-3 or TRBV12-4 and TRBJ1-5; perhaps TRBD1 as D (6 bases). V lost 2 bases to trimming and J lost 3 bases, with 14 bases between them. This CDR3 spans 16 amino acids. The DNA for the CDR3 is TGTGCCAGCAGTTTACAGGCAGGGGCCCTCAATCAGCCCCAGCATTTT. Translating it yields CASSLQAGALNQPQHF.

The table lists this clonotype with many counts. This chain links TRBV5-5 with TRBJ2-1; 10 positions match TRBD2. With 0 bases clipped from V and 4 bases from J, the junction kept 1 base outside the gene matches. Germline assignment: CDR1 SGHKS and CDR2 YYEKEE (reference sequence). The CDR3 is 15 residues long. This CDR3 is CASSLGLAGYNEQFF. Written as DNA, the CDR3 is TGTGCCAGCAGCTTGGGACTAGCGGGTTACAATGAGCAGTTCTTC.

This clonotype was counted at least ten times. Here the CDR3 DNA reads TGTGCCAGTAGTCCACAGGGGGCGCGGTTGGACACTGAAGCTTTCTTT. This encodes CASSPQGARLDTEAFF. The chain has TRBV19 and TRBJ1-1, with 9 positions matching TRBD1. Germline trimming cut 5 bases from V and 3 bases from J; bases unmatched to any gene: 10. The CDR3 is made up of 16 amino acids. CDR1 is LNHDA and CDR2 is SQIVND in the germline V gene (reference sequence).

This clonotype is judged medium-sized (0.01 to 0.1%). V is TRBV7-2 and J is TRBJ2-3; D unclear. This CDR3 is 13 amino acids long. Trimming took off 6 bases at V and 0 bases at J, with 7 bases between the two ends. Germline V lookup: CDR1 SGHTA, CDR2 FQGNSA. The CDR3 region is CASSLDSTDTQYF. The CDR3 DNA reads TGTGCCAGCAGTCTTGACAGCACAGATACGCAGTATTTT.

This clonotype was detected ten times or more. The rearrangement uses TRBV7-2 and TRBJ2-3; tentatively, D is TRBD1 (6 bases). The CDR3 runs to 16 residues. Trimming left V 1 base short and J 1 base short, with 12 bases between. Germline V CDR1 and CDR2: SGHTA, FQGNSA. This CDR3 is CASSLVGAPGTDTQYF. The CDR3 coding sequence is TGTGCCAGCAGCTTAGTGGGGGCGCCGGGCACAGATACGCAGTATTTT.